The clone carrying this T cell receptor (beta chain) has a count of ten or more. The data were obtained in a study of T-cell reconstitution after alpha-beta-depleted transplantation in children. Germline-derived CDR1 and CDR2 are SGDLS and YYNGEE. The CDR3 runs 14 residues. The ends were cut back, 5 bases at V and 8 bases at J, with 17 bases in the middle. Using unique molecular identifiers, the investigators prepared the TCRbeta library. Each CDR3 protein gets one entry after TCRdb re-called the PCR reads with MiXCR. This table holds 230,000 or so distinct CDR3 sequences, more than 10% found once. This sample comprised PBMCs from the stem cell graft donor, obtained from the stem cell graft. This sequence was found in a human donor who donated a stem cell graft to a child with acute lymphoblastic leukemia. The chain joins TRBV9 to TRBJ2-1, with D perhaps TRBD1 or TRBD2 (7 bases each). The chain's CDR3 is CASSVGGGGDEQFF. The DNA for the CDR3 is TGTGCCAGCAGTGTTGGGGGAGGGGGCGATGAGCAGTTCTTC.